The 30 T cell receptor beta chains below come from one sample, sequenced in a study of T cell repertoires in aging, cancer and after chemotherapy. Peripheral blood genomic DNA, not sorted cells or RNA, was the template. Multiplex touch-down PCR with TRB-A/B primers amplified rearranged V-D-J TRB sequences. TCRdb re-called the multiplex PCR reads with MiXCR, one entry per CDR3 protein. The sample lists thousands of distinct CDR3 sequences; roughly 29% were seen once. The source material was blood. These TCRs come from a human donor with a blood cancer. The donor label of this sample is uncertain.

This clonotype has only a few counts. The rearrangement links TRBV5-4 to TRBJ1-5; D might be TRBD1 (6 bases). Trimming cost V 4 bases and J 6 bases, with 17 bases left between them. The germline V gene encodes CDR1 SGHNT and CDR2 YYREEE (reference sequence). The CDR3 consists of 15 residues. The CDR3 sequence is CASSPPMGAGQPQHF. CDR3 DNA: TGTGCCAGCAGCCCGCCTATGGGGGCAGGTCAGCCCCAGCATTTT. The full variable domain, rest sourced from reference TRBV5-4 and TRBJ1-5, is ETGVTQSPTHLIKTRGQQVTLRCSSQSGHNTVSWYQQALGQGPQFIFQYYREEENGRGNFPPRFSGLQFPNYSSELNVNALELDDSALYLCASSPPMGAGQPQHFGDGTRLSIL.

The CDR3 sequence is CASTGFTGGDYGYTF. CDR3 DNA sequence: TGTGCCAGCACGGGTTTCACAGGGGGAGACTATGGCTACACCTTC. The genes are TRBV27 and TRBJ1-2, with TRBD1 matching 8 bases. This CDR3 is built from 15 residues. J lost 3 bases, V lost 7 bases, and 10 bases had no gene match. Germline-derived CDR1 and CDR2 are MNHEY and SMNVEV (reference sequence).

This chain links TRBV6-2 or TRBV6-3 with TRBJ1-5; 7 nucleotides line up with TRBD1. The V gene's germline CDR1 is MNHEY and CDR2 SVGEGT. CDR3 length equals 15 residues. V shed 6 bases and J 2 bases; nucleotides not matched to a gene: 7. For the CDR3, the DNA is TGTGCCAGCAGAAGAGAAACAGGGGGCAATCAGCCCCAGCATTTT. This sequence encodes CASRRETGGNQPQHF.

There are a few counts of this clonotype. The DNA of the CDR3 is TGTGCCAGCTCACCAGGGACAGCGAACACTGAAGCTTTCTTT. As protein: CASSPGTANTEAFF. The chain carries TRBV18 and TRBJ1-1; TRBD1 agrees at 7 bases. J lost 1 base, V lost 2 bases, and 1 base had no gene match. The CDR3 is made up of 14 amino acids. CDR1 and CDR2 (germline): KGHSH, LQKENI.

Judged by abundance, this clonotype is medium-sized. CDR3 in amino acids: CASSEATGGARTQYF. CDR3 bases: TGTGCCAGCAGTGAAGCCACCGGGGGGGCAAGGACGCAGTATTTT. J is TRBJ2-3 and V is TRBV6-1; 8 nucleotides line up with TRBD2. Germline V gene lookup returns CDR1 MNHNS and CDR2 SASEGT. V gave up 0 bases and J gave up 9 bases; unmatched junction bases: 8. This CDR3 has 15 residues.

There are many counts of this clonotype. CDR3 sequence: CASSYGEGADTQYF. CDR3 nucleotide sequence: TGTGCCAGCAGTTACGGTGAGGGTGCAGATACGCAGTATTTT. The chain employs TRBV6-5 and TRBJ2-3; a possible D gene is TRBD2 (5 bases). V lost 2 bases, J lost 4 bases, and 10 bases lay in between. The CDR3 totals 14 residues. Looked up from germline, CDR1 is MNHEY and CDR2 is SVGAGI.

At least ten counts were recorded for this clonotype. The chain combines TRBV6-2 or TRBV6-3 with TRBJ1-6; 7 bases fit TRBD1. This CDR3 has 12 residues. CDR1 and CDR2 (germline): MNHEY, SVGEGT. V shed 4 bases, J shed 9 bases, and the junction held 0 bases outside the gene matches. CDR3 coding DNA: TGTGCCAGCAGTTGGGACAGTTCACCCCTCCACTTT. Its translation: CASSWDSSPLHF.

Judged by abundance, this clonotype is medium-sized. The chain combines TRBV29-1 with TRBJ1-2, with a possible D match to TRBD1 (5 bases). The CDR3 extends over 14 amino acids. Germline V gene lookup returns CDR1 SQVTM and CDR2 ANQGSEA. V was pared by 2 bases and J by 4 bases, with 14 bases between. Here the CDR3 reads CSVENTDRFYGYTF. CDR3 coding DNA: TGCAGCGTTGAAAATACTGACAGATTCTATGGCTACACCTTC. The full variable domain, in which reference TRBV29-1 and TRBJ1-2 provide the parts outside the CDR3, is SAVISQKPSRDICQRGTSLTIQCQVDSQVTMMFWYRQQPGQSLTLIATANQGSEATYESGFVIDKFPISRPNLTFSTLTVSNMSPEDSSIYLCSVENTDRFYGYTFGSGTRLTVV.

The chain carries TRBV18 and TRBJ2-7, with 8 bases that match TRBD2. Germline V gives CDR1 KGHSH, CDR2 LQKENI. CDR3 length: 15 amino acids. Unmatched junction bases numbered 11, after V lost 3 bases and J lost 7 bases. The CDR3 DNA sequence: TGTGCCAGCTCACCCGGCTCAGGGGTAGCGGGGGAGCAGTACTTC. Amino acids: CASSPGSGVAGEQYF.

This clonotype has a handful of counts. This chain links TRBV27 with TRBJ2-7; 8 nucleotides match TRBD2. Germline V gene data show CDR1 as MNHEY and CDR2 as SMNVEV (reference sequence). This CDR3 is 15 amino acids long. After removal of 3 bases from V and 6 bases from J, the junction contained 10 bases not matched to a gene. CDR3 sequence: CASSLSGGMLREQYF. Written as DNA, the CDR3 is TGTGCCAGCAGTTTGAGCGGGGGAATGCTGCGCGAGCAGTACTTC.

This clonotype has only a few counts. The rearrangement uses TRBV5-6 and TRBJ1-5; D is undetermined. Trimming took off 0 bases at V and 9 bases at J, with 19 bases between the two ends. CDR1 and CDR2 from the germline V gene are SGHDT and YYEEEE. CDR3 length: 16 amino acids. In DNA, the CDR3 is TGTGCCAGCAGCTTGGCGACTACGACCAAAGTTTGGCCCCAGCATTTT. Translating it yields CASSLATTTKVWPQHF.

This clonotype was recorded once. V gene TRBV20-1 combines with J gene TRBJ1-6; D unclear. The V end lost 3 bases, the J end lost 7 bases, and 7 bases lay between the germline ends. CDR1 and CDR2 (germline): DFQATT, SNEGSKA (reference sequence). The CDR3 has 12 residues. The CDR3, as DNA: TGCAGTGCTAGGATTAAAAATTCACCCCTCCACTTT. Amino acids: CSARIKNSPLHF.

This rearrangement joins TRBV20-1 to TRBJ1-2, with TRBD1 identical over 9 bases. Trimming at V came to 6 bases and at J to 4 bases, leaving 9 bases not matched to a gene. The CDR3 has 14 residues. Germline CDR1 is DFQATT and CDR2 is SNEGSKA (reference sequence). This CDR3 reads CSARDRGGGYGYTF. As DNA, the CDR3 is TGCAGTGCCCGTGACAGGGGGGGAGGCTATGGCTACACCTTC.

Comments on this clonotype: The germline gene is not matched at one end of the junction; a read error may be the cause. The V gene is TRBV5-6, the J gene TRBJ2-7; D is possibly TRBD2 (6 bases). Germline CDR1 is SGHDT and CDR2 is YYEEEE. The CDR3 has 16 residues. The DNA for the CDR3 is TGCGCCAGCAGCTTGTTCGGGGGTGCTACTACCTACGAGCAGTACTTC. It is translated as CASSLFGGATTYEQYF.

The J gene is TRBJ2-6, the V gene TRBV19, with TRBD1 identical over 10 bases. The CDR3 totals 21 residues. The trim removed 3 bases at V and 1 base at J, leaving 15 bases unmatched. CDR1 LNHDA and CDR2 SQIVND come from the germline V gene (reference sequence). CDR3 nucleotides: TGTGCCAGTAGTATCGGGGGGTCCCTGACAGGGGGCTTATCTGGGGCCAACGTCCTGACTTTC. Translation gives CASSIGGSLTGGLSGANVLTF.

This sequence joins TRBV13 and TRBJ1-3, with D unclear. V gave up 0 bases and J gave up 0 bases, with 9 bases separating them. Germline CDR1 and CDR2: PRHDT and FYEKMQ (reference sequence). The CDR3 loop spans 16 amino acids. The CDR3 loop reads CASSLGMTSSGNTIYF. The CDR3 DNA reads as TGTGCCAGCAGCTTAGGAATGACCTCCTCTGGAAACACCATATATTTT.

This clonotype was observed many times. This chain's CDR3 is CSVGLGLNQPQHF. CDR3 nucleotide sequence: TGCAGCGTTGGTCTGGGACTCAATCAGCCCCAGCATTTT. This chain links TRBV29-1 with TRBJ1-5; TRBD1 might be the D (5 bases). Germline values: CDR1 SQVTM, CDR2 ANQGSEA. V was cut by 4 bases and J by 3 bases, with 10 bases left in between. The CDR3 sequence is 13 residues long.

The CDR3 DNA sequence: TGTGCCACCAGCAGAGATGTGGCTAGCGGGGGAGATACGCAGTATTTT. It encodes CATSRDVASGGDTQYF. This sequence joins TRBV15 and TRBJ2-3; TRBD2 matches 10 bases. Looked up from germline, CDR1 is LNHNV and CDR2 is YYDKDF (reference sequence). CDR3 length: 16 amino acids. With 0 bases clipped from V and 5 bases from J, the junction kept 5 bases outside the gene matches. Supplemented by reference TRBV15 and TRBJ2-3, the full variable domain reads DAMVIQNPRYQVTQFGKPVTLSCSQTLNHNVMYWYQQKSSQAPKLLFHYYDKDFNNEADTPDNFQSRRPNTSFCFLDIRSPGLGDTAMYLCATSRDVASGGDTQYFGPGTRLTVL.

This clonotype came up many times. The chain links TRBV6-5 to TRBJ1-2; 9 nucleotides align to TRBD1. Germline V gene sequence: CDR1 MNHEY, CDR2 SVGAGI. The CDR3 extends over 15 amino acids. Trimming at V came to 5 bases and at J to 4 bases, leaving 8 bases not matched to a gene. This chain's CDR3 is CASSELGTGIYGYTF. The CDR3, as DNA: TGTGCCAGCAGTGAATTAGGGACAGGGATCTATGGCTACACCTTC.

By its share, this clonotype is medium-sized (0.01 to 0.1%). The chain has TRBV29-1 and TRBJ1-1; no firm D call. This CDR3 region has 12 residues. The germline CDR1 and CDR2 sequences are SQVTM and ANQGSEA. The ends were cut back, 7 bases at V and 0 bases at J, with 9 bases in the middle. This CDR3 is CSAFMVNTEAFF. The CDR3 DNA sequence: TGCAGCGCCTTCATGGTGAACACTGAAGCTTTCTTT. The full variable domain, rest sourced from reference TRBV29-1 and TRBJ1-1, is SAVISQKPSRDICQRGTSLTIQCQVDSQVTMMFWYRQQPGQSLTLIATANQGSEATYESGFVIDKFPISRPNLTFSTLTVSNMSPEDSSIYLCSAFMVNTEAFFGQGTRLTVV.

In DNA, the CDR3 is TGTGCCAGCAGCAGGACACAGGGACAGGGCCCAGATACGCAGTATTTT. Translated, it gives CASSRTQGQGPDTQYF. V is TRBV7-2 and J is TRBJ2-3; 9 nucleotides align to TRBD1. The CDR3 contains 16 residues. J lost 4 bases, V lost 5 bases, and 10 bases had no gene match. From germline, CDR1 is SGHTA and CDR2 FQGNSA. The full variable domain, completed using reference TRBV7-2 and TRBJ2-3, is GAGVSQSPSNKVTEKGKDVELRCDPISGHTALYWYRQSLGQGLEFLIYFQGNSAPDKSGLPSDRFSAERTGGSVSTLTIQRTQQEDSAVYLCASSRTQGQGPDTQYFGPGTRLTVL.

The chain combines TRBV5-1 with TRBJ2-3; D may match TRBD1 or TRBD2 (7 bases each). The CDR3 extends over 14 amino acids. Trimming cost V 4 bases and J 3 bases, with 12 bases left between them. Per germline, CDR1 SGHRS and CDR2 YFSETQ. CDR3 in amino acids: CASSAGDSTDTQYF. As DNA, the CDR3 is TGCGCCAGCAGCGCGGGGGACAGTACAGATACGCAGTATTTT.

The CDR3 DNA reads as TGCGCCAGCAGCCCTCAGGAGGATTCACCCCTCCACTTT. This codes for CASSPQEDSPLHF. J is TRBJ1-6 and V is TRBV5-1, with D unclear. Germline loops: CDR1 SGHRS, CDR2 YFSETQ. The CDR3 spans 13 residues. V was trimmed by 4 bases and J by 8 bases, leaving 10 bases between them.

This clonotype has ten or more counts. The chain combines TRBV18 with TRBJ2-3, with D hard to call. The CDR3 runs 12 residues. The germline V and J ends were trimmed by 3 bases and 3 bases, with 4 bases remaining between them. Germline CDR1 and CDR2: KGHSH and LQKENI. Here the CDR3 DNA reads TGTGCCAGCTCACCTCAGACAGATACGCAGTATTTT. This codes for CASSPQTDTQYF.

CDR3: CASSLDGGNTQYF. CDR3 nucleotides: TGCGCCAGCAGCTTGGACGGGGGAAATACGCAGTATTTT. The V and J genes are TRBV5-1 and TRBJ2-3; D might be TRBD2 (6 bases). Between the trimmed V and J ends, which lost 0 bases and 7 bases, there was a span of 9 bases. Germline CDR1 reads SGHRS; CDR2 reads YFSETQ. CDR3 length: 13 amino acids. The whole variable domain, remainder taken from reference TRBV5-1 and TRBJ2-3, is KAGVTQTPRYLIKTRGQQVTLSCSPISGHRSVSWYQQTPGQGLQFLFEYFSETQRNKGNFPGRFSGRQFSNSRSEMNVSTLELGDSALYLCASSLDGGNTQYFGPGTRLTVL.

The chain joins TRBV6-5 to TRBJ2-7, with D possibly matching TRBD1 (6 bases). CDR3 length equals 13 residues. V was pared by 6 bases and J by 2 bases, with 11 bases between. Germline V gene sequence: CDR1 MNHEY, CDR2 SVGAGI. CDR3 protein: CASSSTGTYEQYF. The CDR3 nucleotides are TGTGCCAGCAGCTCCACAGGGACCTACGAGCAGTACTTC.

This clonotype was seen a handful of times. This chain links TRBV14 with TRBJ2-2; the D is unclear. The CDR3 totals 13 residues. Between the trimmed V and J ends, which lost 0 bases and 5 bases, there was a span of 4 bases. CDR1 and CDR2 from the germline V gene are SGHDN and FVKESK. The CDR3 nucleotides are TGTGCCAGCAGCCAAGATTGGACCGGGGAGCTGTTTTTT. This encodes CASSQDWTGELFF.

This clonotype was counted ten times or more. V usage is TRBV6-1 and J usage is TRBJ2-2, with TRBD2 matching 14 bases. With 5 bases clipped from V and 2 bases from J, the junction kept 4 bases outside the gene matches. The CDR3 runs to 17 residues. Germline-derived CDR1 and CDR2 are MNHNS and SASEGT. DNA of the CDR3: TGTGCCAGCAGTCCGACTAGCGGGGGGGCCAACACCGGGGAGCTGTTTTTT. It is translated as CASSPTSGGANTGELFF.

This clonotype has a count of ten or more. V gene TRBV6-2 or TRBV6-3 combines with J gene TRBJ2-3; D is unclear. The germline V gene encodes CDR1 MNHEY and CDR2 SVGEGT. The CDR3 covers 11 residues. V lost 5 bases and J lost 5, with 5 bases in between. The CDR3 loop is CASSQVDTQYF. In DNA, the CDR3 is TGTGCCAGCAGTCAAGTAGATACGCAGTATTTT.

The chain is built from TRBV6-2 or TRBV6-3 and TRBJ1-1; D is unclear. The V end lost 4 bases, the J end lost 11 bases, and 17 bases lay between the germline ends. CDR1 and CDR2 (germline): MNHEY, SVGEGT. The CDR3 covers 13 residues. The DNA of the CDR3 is TGTGCCAGCAGTTCTCGTTTCCCTTGGACGGCTTTCTTT. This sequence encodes CASSSRFPWTAFF.